These 9 T cell receptor beta chains were all obtained from the same sample, sequenced in a study of cytomegalovirus exposure and HLA in healthy donors (dated by TCRdb to between 2016 and 2019). Library construction relied on the immunoSEQ multiplex PCR assay. For the multiplex PCR, a mixture combining 60 forward primers for TCR Vbeta segments and 13 reverse primers for TCR Jbeta segments was used. The source is immuneACCESS, and TCRdb retained only in-frame sequences with V and J called. Part of the clones is not carried over; for the studies checked, unresolved V genes explain less than half of this, and the remainder is unexplained. Across this sample there are under 200,000 clones, with 60% to 80% seen only once. About 1.4% of the sample is in the top ten clones. The material sequenced was PBMCs. These receptor sequences come from a woman in her 30s in good health and CMV-seronegative.

The chain carries TRBV9 and TRBJ1-3, with D tentatively TRBD1 (5 bases). Trimming pared 6 bases from V and 2 bases from J, leaving 12 bases between. There are 14 residues in the CDR3. Germline lookup yields CDR1 SGDLS and CDR2 YYNGEE. Here the CDR3 reads CASTLGGTGNTIYF. The CDR3 region has the DNA TGTGCCAGCACCTTGGGGGGGACTGGAAACACCATATATTTT.

This clone was recorded a few times. This chain connects TRBV5-4 to TRBJ2-3; a possible D gene is TRBD1 (6 bases). With 3 bases removed from V and 0 bases from J, the gap between germline ends came to 11 bases. The CDR3 length is 15 residues. Germline CDR1 and CDR2: SGHNT and YYREEE (reference sequence). CDR3 loop: CASSWDTTSTDTQYF. In DNA, the CDR3 is TGTGCCAGCAGCTGGGACACCACTAGCACAGATACGCAGTATTTT.

This chain uses TRBV6-5 with TRBJ2-7; 9 bases line up with TRBD1. Germline CDR1 and CDR2: MNHEY and SVGAGI. This CDR3 has 14 amino acids. Trimming cost V 6 bases and J 1 base; bases outside gene matches: 4. CDR3 region: CASRWTGDSYEQYF. The CDR3 DNA sequence: TGTGCCAGCAGATGGACAGGGGATTCCTACGAGCAGTACTTC.

The J gene is TRBJ2-7, the V gene TRBV7-6, with D perhaps matching TRBD1 (6 bases). CDR1 and CDR2 (germline): SGHVS, FNYEAQ. Trimming pared 3 bases from V and 4 bases from J, leaving 13 bases between. The CDR3 is 14 amino acids. CDR3 nucleotides: TGTGCCAGCAGCTTGGCAGGACAGCTTTACGAGCAGTACTTC. Its translation: CASSLAGQLYEQYF.

The chain couples TRBV19 to TRBJ1-5, with 10 bases identical to TRBD1. Germline V gene sequence: CDR1 LNHDA, CDR2 SQIVND (reference sequence). This CDR3 contains 15 residues. V shed 8 bases, J shed 0 bases, and the junction held 4 bases outside the gene matches. Here the CDR3 DNA reads TGTGCCAGTGCGACAGGGGGCCGTAGCAATCAGCCCCAGCATTTT. This gives the protein CASATGGRSNQPQHF. Variable domain in full (rest from reference TRBV19 and TRBJ1-5): DGGITQSPKYLFRKEGQNVTLSCEQNLNHDAMYWYRQDPGQGLRLIYYSQIVNDFQKGDIAEGYSVSREKKESFPLTVTSAQKNPTAFYLCASATGGRSNQPQHFGDGTRLSIL.

A few counts support this clone. The chain links TRBV5-4 to TRBJ2-2; D ambiguous. V lost 5 bases, J lost 3 bases, and 14 bases lay in between. There are 15 residues in the CDR3. Germline-derived CDR1 and CDR2 are SGHNT and YYREEE (reference sequence). The CDR3 DNA is TGTGCCAGCAGAAATTTCGGTTCGGACACCGGGGAGCTGTTTTTT. As protein: CASRNFGSDTGELFF. Supplemented by reference TRBV5-4 and TRBJ2-2, the full variable domain reads ETGVTQSPTHLIKTRGQQVTLRCSSQSGHNTVSWYQQALGQGPQFIFQYYREEENGRGNFPPRFSGLQFPNYSSELNVNALELDDSALYLCASRNFGSDTGELFFGEGSRLTVL.

A few counts support this clone. The CDR3 sequence: CASSYEGAEETQYF. The CDR3 nucleotides read TGTGCCAGCAGCTACGAAGGGGCAGAAGAGACCCAGTACTTC. V and J are TRBV7-2 and TRBJ2-5; D might be TRBD1 (5 bases). This CDR3 comprises 14 residues. CDR1 and CDR2 from the germline V gene are SGHTA and FQGNSA. The ends were cut back, 4 bases at V and 3 bases at J, with 12 bases in the middle.

This clone occurred a few times. The CDR3 region has the DNA TGCGCCAGCAGCCTTGGGACAGACACTGAAGCTTTCTTT. It yields the protein CASSLGTDTEAFF. This sequence joins TRBV5-1 and TRBJ1-1; the match to TRBD1 covers 7 bases. V shed 4 bases, J shed 3 bases, and the junction held 3 bases outside the gene matches. Germline loops: CDR1 SGHRS, CDR2 YFSETQ. The CDR3 covers 13 residues.

This clone was seen only a few times. The chain carries TRBV6-1 and TRBJ1-1; no clear D. The CDR3 is 14 residues long. Trimming removed 8 bases from V and 6 bases from J, with 19 bases in between. The germline gives CDR1 MNHNS, CDR2 SASEGT. The CDR3 sequence is CASPSLGLHSEAFF. The CDR3 DNA reads TGTGCCAGCCCCTCCCTTGGACTCCACTCTGAAGCTTTCTTT.